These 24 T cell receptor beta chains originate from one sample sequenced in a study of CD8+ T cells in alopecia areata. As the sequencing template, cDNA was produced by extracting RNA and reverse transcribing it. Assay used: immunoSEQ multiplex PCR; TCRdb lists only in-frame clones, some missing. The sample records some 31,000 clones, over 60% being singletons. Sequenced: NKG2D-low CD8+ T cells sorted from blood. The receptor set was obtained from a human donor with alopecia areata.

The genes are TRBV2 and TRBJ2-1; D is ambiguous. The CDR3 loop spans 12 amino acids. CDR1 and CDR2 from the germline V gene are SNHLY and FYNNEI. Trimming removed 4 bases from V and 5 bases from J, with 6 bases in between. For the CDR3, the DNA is TGTGCCAGCAGTGTCGAGGACAATGAGCAGTTCTTC. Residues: CASSVEDNEQFF.

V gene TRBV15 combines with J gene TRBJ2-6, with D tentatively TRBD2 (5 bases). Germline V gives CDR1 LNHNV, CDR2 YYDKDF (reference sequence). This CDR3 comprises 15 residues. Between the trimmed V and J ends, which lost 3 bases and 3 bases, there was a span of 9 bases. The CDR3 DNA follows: TGTGCCACCAGCAGGGAGGTGGTTGGGGCCAACGTCCTGACTTTC. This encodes CATSREVVGANVLTF.

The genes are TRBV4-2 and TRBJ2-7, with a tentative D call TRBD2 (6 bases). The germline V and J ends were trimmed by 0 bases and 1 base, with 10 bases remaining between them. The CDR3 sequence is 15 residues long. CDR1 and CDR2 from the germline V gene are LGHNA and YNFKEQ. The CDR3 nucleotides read TGTGCCAGCAGCCAAGATGACGGGGGATCCTACGAGCAGTACTTC. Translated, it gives CASSQDDGGSYEQYF.

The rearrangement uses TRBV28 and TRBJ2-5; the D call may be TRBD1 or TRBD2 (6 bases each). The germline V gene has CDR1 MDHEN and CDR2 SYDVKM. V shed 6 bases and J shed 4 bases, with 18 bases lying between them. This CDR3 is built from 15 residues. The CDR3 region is CASRPSWGAGETQYF. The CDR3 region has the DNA TGTGCCAGCAGACCATCTTGGGGGGCGGGAGAGACCCAGTACTTC.

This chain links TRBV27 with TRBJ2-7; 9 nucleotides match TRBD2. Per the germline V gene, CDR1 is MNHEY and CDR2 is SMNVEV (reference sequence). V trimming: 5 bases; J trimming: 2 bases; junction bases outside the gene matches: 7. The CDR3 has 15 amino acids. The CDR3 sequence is CASSPLAGSAYEQYF. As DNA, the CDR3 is TGTGCCAGCAGTCCCCTAGCGGGATCGGCCTACGAGCAGTACTTC.

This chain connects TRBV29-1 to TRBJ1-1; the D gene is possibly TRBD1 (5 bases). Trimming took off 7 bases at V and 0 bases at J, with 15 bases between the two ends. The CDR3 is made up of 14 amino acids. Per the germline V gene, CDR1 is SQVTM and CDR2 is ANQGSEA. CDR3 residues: CSGSPGLLNTEAFF. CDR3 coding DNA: TGCAGCGGGAGCCCGGGACTGTTGAACACTGAAGCTTTCTTT.

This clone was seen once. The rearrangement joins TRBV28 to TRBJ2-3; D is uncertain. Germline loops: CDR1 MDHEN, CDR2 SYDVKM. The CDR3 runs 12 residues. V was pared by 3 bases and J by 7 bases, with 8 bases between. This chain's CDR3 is CASSFGWNTQYF. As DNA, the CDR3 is TGTGCCAGCAGTTTTGGTTGGAATACGCAGTATTTT. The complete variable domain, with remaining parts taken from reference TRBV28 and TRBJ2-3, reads DVKVTQSSRYLVKRTGEKVFLECVQDMDHENMFWYRQDPGLGLRLIYFSYDVKMKEKGDIPEGYSVSREKKERFSLILESASTNQTSMYLCASSFGWNTQYFGPGTRLTVL.

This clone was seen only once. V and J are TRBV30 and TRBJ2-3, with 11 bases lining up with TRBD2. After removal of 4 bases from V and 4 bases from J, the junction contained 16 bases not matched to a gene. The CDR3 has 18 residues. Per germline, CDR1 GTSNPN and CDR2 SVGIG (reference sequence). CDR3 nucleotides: TGTGCCTGGACCACAAGGGGGTTACTAGCGGGAGCAGCAGATACGCAGTATTTT. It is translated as CAWTTRGLLAGAADTQYF.

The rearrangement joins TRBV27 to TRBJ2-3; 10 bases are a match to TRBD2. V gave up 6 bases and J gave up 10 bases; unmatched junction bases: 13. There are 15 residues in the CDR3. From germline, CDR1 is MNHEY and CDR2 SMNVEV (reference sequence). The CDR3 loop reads CASRVLAGAFRSQYF. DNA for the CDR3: TGTGCCAGCAGGGTCCTAGCGGGGGCCTTCAGATCGCAGTATTTT.

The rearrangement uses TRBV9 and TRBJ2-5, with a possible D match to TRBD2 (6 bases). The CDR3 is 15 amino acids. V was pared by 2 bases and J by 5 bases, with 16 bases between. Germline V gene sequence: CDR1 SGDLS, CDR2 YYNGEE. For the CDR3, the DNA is TGTGCCAGCAGCGTGTCCAGGACGGAGGGGGAGACCCAGTACTTC. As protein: CASSVSRTEGETQYF.

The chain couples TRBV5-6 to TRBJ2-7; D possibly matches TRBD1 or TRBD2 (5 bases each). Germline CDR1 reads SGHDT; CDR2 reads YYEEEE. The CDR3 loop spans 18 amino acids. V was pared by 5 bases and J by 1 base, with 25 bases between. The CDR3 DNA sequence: TGTGCCAGCAGTTTCACCTCGGGACCTTTAATGAGGTCCTACGAGCAGTACTTC. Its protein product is CASSFTSGPLMRSYEQYF.

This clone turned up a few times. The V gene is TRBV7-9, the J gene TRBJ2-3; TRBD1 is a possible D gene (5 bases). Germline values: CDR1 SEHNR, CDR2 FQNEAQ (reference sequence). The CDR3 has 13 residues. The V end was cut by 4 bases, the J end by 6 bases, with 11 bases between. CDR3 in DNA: TGTGCCAGCAGCTCCACAGGCTGGGATACGCAGTATTTT. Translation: CASSSTGWDTQYF. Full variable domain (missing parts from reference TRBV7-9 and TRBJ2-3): DTGVSQNPRHKITKRGQNVTFRCDPISEHNRLYWYRQTLGQGPEFLTYFQNEAQLEKSRLLSDRFSAERPKGSFSTLEIQRTEQGDSAMYLCASSSTGWDTQYFGPGTRLTVL.

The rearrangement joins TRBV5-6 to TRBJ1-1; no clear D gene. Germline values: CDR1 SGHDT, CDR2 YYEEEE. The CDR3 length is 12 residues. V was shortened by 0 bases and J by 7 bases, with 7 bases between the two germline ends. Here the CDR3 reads CASSLGSVEAFF. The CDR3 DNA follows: TGTGCCAGCAGCTTGGGCAGTGTTGAAGCTTTCTTT.

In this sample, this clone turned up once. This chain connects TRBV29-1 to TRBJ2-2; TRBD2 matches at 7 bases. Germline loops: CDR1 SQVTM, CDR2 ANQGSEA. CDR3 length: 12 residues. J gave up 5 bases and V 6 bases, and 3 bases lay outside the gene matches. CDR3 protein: CSVRGDTGELFF. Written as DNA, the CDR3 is TGCAGCGTCCGGGGGGATACCGGGGAGCTGTTTTTT.

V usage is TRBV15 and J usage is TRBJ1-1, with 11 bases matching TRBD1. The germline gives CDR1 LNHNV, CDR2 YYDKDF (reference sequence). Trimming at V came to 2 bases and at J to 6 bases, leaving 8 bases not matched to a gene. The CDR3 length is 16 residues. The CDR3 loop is CATSRPPGQGDSEAFF. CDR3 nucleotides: TGTGCCACCAGCAGACCACCGGGACAGGGGGACTCTGAAGCTTTCTTT.

The CDR3 region has the DNA TGTGCCAGCAGCCCTAGCGGGGTCAGCTCCTACAATGAGCAGTTCTTC. Residues: CASSPSGVSSYNEQFF. The chain links TRBV6-4 to TRBJ2-1; 9 positions agree with TRBD2. The ends lost 6 bases at V and 0 bases at J; junction bases unmatched: 6. The CDR3 is 16 residues long. CDR1 and CDR2 from the germline V gene are MRHNA and SNTAGT.

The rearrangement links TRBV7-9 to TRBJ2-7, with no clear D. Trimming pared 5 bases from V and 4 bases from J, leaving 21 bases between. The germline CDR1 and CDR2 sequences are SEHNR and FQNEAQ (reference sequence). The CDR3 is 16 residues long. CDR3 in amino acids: CASSISTVNSNYEQYF. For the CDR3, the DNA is TGTGCCAGCAGCATATCGACGGTAAATAGTAATTACGAGCAGTACTTC.

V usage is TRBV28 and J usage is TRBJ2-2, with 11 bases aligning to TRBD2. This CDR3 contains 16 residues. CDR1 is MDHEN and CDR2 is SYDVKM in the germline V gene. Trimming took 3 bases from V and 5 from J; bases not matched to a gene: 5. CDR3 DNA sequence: TGTGCCAGCAGTTTTAGGACTAGCGGGTATACCGGGGAGCTGTTTTTT. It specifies CASSFRTSGYTGELFF. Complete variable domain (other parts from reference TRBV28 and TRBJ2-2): DVKVTQSSRYLVKRTGEKVFLECVQDMDHENMFWYRQDPGLGLRLIYFSYDVKMKEKGDIPEGYSVSREKKERFSLILESASTNQTSMYLCASSFRTSGYTGELFFGEGSRLTVL.

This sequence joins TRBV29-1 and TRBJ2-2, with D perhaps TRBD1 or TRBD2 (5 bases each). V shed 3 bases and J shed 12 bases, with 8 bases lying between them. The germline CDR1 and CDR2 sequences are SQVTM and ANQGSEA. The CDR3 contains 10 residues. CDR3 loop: CSVDPGQLFF. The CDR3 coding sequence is TGCAGCGTTGACCCGGGACAGCTGTTTTTT.

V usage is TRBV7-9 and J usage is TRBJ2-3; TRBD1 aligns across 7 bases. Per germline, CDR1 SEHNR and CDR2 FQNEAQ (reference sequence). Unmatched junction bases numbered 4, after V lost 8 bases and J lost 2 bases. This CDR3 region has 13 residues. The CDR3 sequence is CASGQENTDTQYF. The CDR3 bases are TGTGCCAGCGGACAGGAAAACACAGATACGCAGTATTTT.

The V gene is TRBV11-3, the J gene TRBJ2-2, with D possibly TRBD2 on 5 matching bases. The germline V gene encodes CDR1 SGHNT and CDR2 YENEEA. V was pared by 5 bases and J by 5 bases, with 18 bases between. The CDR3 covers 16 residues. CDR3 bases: TGTGCCAGCAGCCCCGACCCCGGACTGTCTACCGGGGAGCTGTTTTTT. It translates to CASSPDPGLSTGELFF.

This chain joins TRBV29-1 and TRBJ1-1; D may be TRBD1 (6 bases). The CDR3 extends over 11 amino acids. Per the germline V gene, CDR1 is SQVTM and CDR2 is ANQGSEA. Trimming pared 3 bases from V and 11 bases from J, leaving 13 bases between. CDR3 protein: CSVDTGNGAFF. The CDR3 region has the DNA TGCAGCGTTGATACAGGGAATGGCGCTTTCTTT.

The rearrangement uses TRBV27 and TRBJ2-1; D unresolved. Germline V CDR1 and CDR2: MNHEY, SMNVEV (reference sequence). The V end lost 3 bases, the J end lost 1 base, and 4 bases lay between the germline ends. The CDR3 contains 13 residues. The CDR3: CASSFGSYNEQFF. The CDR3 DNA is TGTGCCAGCAGTTTTGGTTCCTACAATGAGCAGTTCTTC.

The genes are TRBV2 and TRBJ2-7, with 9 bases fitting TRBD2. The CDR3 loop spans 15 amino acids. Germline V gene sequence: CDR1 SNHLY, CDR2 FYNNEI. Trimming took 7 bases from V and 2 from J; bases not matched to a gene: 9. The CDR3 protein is CASTNQAGGPYEQYF. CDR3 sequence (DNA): TGTGCCAGCACTAACCAGGCGGGAGGGCCCTACGAGCAGTACTTC.